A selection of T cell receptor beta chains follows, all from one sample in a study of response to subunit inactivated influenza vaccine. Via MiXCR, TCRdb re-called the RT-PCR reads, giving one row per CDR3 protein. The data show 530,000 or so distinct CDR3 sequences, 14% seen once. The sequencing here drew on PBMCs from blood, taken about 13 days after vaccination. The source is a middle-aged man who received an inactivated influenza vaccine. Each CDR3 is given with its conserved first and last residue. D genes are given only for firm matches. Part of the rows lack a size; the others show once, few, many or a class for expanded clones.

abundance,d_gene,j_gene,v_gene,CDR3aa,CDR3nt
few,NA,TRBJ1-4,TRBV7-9,CASSFPGAPNEKLFF,TGTGCCAGCAGCTTCCCGGGGGCACCTAATGAAAAACTGTTTTTT
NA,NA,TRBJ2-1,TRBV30,CAWSQNWYEQFF,TGTGCCTGGAGTCAGAACTGGTATGAGCAGTTCTTC
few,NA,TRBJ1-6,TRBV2,CASKGYNSPLHF,TGTGCCAGCAAGGGTTATAATTCACCCCTCCACTTT
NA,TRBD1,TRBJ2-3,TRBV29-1,CSTQGTAQGTQYF,TGCAGCACCCAAGGGACAGCGCAAGGTACGCAGTATTTT
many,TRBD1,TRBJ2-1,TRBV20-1,CSARSRDSSYNEQFF,TGCAGTGCTAGATCCCGGGACAGCTCCTACAATGAGCAGTTCTTC
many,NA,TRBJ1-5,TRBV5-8,CASTPRGGISQPQHF,TGTGCCAGCACCCCTCGGGGGGGCATCAGTCAGCCCCAGCATTTT
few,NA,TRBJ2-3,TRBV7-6,CASSRSGWQTSTDTQYF,TGTGCCAGCAGCCGATCTGGGTGGCAAACTAGCACAGATACGCAGTATTTT
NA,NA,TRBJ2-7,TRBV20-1,CSARDGRNIVYEQYF,TGCAGTGCTAGAGATGGTAGGAATATAGTCTACGAGCAGTACTTC
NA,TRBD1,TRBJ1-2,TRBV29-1,CSVTGVIF,TGCAGCGTGACAGGGGTCATCTTC
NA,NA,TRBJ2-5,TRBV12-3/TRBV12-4,CASSAGSDATQYF,TGTGCCAGCAGTGCGGGGAGCGACGCGACCCAGTACTTC
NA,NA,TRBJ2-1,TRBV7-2,CASTPTRDHNEQFF,TGTGCCAGCACACCCACCCGGGATCACAATGAGCAGTTCTTC
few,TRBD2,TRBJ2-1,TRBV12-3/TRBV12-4,CASSLPSGRAGGNEQFF,TGTGCCAGCAGCCTCCCGAGCGGGAGGGCCGGGGGCAATGAGCAGTTCTTC
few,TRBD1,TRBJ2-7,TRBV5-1,CASRWGQGAYEQYF,TGCGCCAGCAGGTGGGGACAGGGCGCCTACGAGCAGTACTTC
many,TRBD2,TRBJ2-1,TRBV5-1,CASSLLAGNYNEQFF,TGCGCCAGCAGCTTACTAGCGGGGAACTACAATGAGCAGTTCTTC
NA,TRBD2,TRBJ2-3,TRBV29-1,CSVPGLAGEPSSTDTQYF,TGCAGCGTTCCGGGACTAGCGGGGGAGCCTTCTAGCACAGATACGCAGTATTTT
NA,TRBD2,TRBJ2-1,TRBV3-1,CASRNAGGRNEQFF,TGTGCCAGCAGAAACGCGGGGGGGCGGAATGAGCAGTTCTTC
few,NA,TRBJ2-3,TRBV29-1,CSVEKGSLTDTQYF,TGCAGCGTTGAGAAGGGCAGTCTCACAGATACGCAGTATTTT
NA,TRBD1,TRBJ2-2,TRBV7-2,CASSWTGGPGELFF,TGTGCCAGCAGCTGGACAGGGGGCCCCGGGGAGCTGTTTTTT
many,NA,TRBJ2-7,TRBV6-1,CASSRGSSYEQYF,TGTGCCAGCAGTCGGGGGTCCTCCTACGAGCAGTACTTC
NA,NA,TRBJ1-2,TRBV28,CASTPPDPFHGYTF,TGTGCCAGCACCCCCCCGGACCCCTTTCATGGCTACACCTTC
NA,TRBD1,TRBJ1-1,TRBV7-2,CASSPPGGPEAFF,TGTGCCAGCAGCCCCCCAGGGGGCCCTGAAGCTTTCTTT
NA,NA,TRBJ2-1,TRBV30,CAWSDLGYEQFF,TGTGCCTGGAGTGACCTCGGATATGAGCAGTTCTTC
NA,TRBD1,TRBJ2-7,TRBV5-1,CASSFGTGGSQQYF,TGCGCCAGCAGCTTTGGGACAGGGGGCAGTCAGCAGTACTTC
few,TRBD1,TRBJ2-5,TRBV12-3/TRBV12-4,CASSFGTGGENF,TGTGCCAGCAGTTTCGGGACAGGGGGAGAGAACTTC
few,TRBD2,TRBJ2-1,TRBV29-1,CSVGDGRAADEQFF,TGCAGCGTTGGGGACGGGAGGGCCGCGGATGAGCAGTTCTTC
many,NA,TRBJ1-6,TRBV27,CVLGGLMDNSPLHF,TGTGTCCTTGGGGGGCTTATGGATAATTCACCCCTCCACTTT
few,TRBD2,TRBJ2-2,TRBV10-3,CAISESGLAESTGELFF,TGTGCCATCAGTGAGTCCGGACTAGCGGAAAGCACCGGGGAGCTGTTTTTT
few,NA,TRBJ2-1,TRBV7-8,CASRASFEQFF,TGTGCCAGCCGGGCCTCCTTCGAGCAGTTCTTC
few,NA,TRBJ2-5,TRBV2,CASSDSRLVETQYF,TGTGCCAGCAGTGACTCGAGACTAGTTGAGACCCAGTACTTC
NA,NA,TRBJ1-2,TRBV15,CATSRDAQAGQYGYTF,TGTGCCACCAGCAGAGATGCCCAGGCGGGGCAGTATGGCTACACCTTC
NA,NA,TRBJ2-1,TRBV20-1,CSARDPRRRVASYNEQFF,TGCAGTGCTAGAGATCCTAGACGCCGGGTGGCTTCCTACAATGAGCAGTTCTTC
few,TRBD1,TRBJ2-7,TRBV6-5,CASSYAGQGGEQYF,TGTGCCAGCAGTTACGCGGGACAGGGGGGCGAGCAGTACTTC
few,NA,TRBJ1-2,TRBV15,CATSRDRNYGYTF,TGTGCCACCAGCAGGGACAGAAACTATGGCTACACCTTC
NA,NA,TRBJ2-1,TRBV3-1,CASSQEGRGLGNEQFF,TGTGCCAGCAGCCAAGAGGGGAGGGGGCTTGGAAATGAGCAGTTCTTC
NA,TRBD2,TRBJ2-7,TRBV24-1,CATSASGTSGSYEQYF,TGTGCCACCAGTGCCAGCGGGACTAGCGGATCCTACGAGCAGTACTTC
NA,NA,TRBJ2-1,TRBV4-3,CASSQVGRGDYNEQFF,TGCGCCAGCAGCCAAGTAGGGCGGGGAGACTACAATGAGCAGTTCTTC
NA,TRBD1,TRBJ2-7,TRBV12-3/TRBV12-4,CATAGGPTYEQYF,TGTGCCACGGCAGGGGGTCCTACCTACGAGCAGTACTTC
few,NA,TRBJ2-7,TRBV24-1,CATFTGFTLYEQYF,TGTGCCACCTTCACAGGTTTTACTCTCTACGAGCAGTACTTC
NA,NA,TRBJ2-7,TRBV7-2,CASSLLGQGQQYF,TGTGCCAGCAGCTTATTGGGCCAGGGGCAGCAGTACTTC
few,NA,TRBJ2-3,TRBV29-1,CSAPGRGTDTQYF,TGCAGCGCCCCGGGACGGGGGACAGATACGCAGTATTTT